The next 15 T cell receptor beta chains were all read from a single sample in a study of STAT5B mutations in CD4+ large granular lymphocyte leukemia. Repertoires were generated with immunoSEQ multiplex PCR, while TCRdb's copy carries only in-frame clones and drops some. The data hold roughly 35,000 clones, with 65% to 70% observed a single time. The sample was CD4+ T cells from blood buffy coats. All receptors come from a human donor in good health.

The V and J genes are TRBV13 and TRBJ2-7; 8 nucleotides agree with TRBD1. The CDR3 is 14 amino acids. Looked up from germline, CDR1 is PRHDT and CDR2 is FYEKMQ (reference sequence). Losses at the gene ends were 5 bases for V and 5 bases for J; bases not matched to a gene: 8. The CDR3 protein is CASSLRQGRDEQYF. CDR3 DNA sequence: TGTGCCAGCAGCCTTAGACAGGGGCGAGACGAGCAGTACTTC.

This clone was recorded a few times. The rearrangement links TRBV29-1 to TRBJ1-5; D gene uncertain. Germline loops: CDR1 SQVTM, CDR2 ANQGSEA. The CDR3 has 12 amino acids. The V end was cut by 4 bases, the J end by 2 bases, with 6 bases between. This CDR3 is CSVGDGNQPQHF. The CDR3 DNA follows: TGCAGCGTTGGAGACGGCAATCAGCCCCAGCATTTT.

The J gene is TRBJ2-6, the V gene TRBV19, with D perhaps TRBD1 (6 bases). The ends were cut back, 4 bases at V and 1 base at J, with 8 bases in the middle. From germline, CDR1 is LNHDA and CDR2 SQIVND (reference sequence). This CDR3 has 15 amino acids. CDR3 region: CASSRQGSGANVLTF. The CDR3 DNA reads TGTGCCAGTAGTAGGCAGGGGTCTGGGGCCAACGTCCTGACTTTC. Together with reference TRBV19 and TRBJ2-6, the CDR3 gives the full variable domain: DGGITQSPKYLFRKEGQNVTLSCEQNLNHDAMYWYRQDPGQGLRLIYYSQIVNDFQKGDIAEGYSVSREKKESFPLTVTSAQKNPTAFYLCASSRQGSGANVLTFGAGSRLTVL.

The V and J genes are TRBV19 and TRBJ1-3; D is ambiguous. V was clipped by 5 bases and J by 5 bases, with 4 bases between them. Germline V gives CDR1 LNHDA, CDR2 SQIVND (reference sequence). The CDR3 spans 11 residues. For the CDR3, the DNA is TGTGCCAGTAGTGAGAGAAACACCATATATTTT. Its protein product is CASSERNTIYF.

The V gene is TRBV15, the J gene TRBJ1-1, with D perhaps matching TRBD1 (6 bases). CDR3 size: 16 residues. Germline CDR1 is LNHNV and CDR2 is YYDKDF (reference sequence). V was shortened by 0 bases and J by 0 bases, with 11 bases between the two germline ends. The CDR3 is CATSRDPGAVNTEAFF. The CDR3 region has the DNA TGTGCCACCAGCAGAGATCCGGGGGCCGTGAACACTGAAGCTTTCTTT.

The chain combines TRBV9 with TRBJ2-2, with D possibly matching TRBD1 (6 bases). The V and J ends lost 2 bases and 0 bases respectively, with 11 bases between them. This CDR3 contains 16 residues. In germline, CDR1 is SGDLS, CDR2 YYNGEE. The CDR3, as DNA: TGTGCCAGCAGCGTCGGTCCAGGGGCGAACACCGGGGAGCTGTTTTTT. This encodes CASSVGPGANTGELFF.

The chain links TRBV5-1 to TRBJ1-4; tentative D call: TRBD1 (5 bases). Deletions cut 1 base from V and 5 bases from J, with 9 bases between. The CDR3 covers 14 residues. The germline CDR1 and CDR2 sequences are SGHRS and YFSETQ. The CDR3 region has the DNA TGCGCCAGCAGCTTGACAGGCCAAAATGAAAAACTGTTTTTT. Amino acid sequence: CASSLTGQNEKLFF.

Only a few counts were recorded for this clone. The chain links TRBV7-9 to TRBJ2-3, with unresolved D. The CDR3 runs 14 residues. The germline V and J ends were trimmed by 1 base and 4 bases, with 9 bases remaining between them. Germline V gene data show CDR1 as SEHNR and CDR2 as FQNEAQ (reference sequence). The CDR3 protein is CASSLVSTSDTQYF. CDR3 nucleotides: TGTGCCAGCAGCTTAGTTTCGACCTCAGATACGCAGTATTTT.

This chain connects TRBV7-2 to TRBJ1-5; D unclear. This CDR3 has 13 amino acids. Trimming removed 1 base at V and 13 bases at J, with 14 bases between. Germline V gives CDR1 SGHTA, CDR2 FQGNSA. The CDR3 sequence is CASSLGPDSPQHF. The CDR3 coding sequence is TGTGCCAGCAGCTTAGGGCCGGACTCTCCGCAGCATTTT.

In its sample, this clone was seen once. The chain has TRBV5-6 and TRBJ1-3; a possible D gene is TRBD1 (5 bases). V was trimmed by 3 bases and J by 0 bases, leaving 10 bases between them. The CDR3 runs 15 residues. The V gene's germline CDR1 is SGHDT and CDR2 YYEEEE. In DNA form, the CDR3 reads TGTGCCAGCAGCTACCTAGACAGCTCTGGAAACACCATATATTTT. This translates into CASSYLDSSGNTIYF. The complete variable domain, with remaining parts taken from reference TRBV5-6 and TRBJ1-3, reads DAGVTQSPTHLIKTRGQQVTLRCSPKSGHDTVSWYQQALGQGPQFIFQYYEEEERQRGNFPDRFSGHQFPNYSSELNVNALLLGDSALYLCASSYLDSSGNTIYFGEGSWLTVV.

The chain employs TRBV6-5 and TRBJ1-1; D call uncertain. CDR1 and CDR2 (germline): MNHEY, SVGAGI. With 6 bases removed from V and 3 bases from J, the gap between germline ends came to 11 bases. The CDR3 is made up of 13 amino acids. CDR3 protein: CASRKGGDTEAFF. CDR3 DNA: TGTGCCAGCAGAAAAGGAGGCGACACTGAAGCTTTCTTT.

The chain joins TRBV5-8 to TRBJ2-4, with D possibly TRBD2 on 6 matching bases. Germline CDR1 is SGHTS and CDR2 is YDEGEE. Trimming removed 4 bases from V and 7 bases from J, with 12 bases in between. CDR3 length equals 13 residues. The CDR3, as DNA: TGTGCCAGCAGCACTCGGGGGAGGAACATTCAGTACTTC. It codes for CASSTRGRNIQYF.

The chain joins TRBV28 to TRBJ1-1; weak D call: TRBD1 (5 bases). V was shortened by 4 bases and J by 4 bases, with 19 bases between the two germline ends. CDR1 is MDHEN and CDR2 is SYDVKM in the germline V gene. CDR3 size: 16 residues. CDR3 nucleotides: TGTGCCAGCAGTTCCCCCGGGACTGAAGACCTCACTGAAGCTTTCTTT. Translating it yields CASSSPGTEDLTEAFF.

The chain links TRBV11-2 to TRBJ2-5, with 11 bases matching TRBD2. Germline V gene data show CDR1 as SGHAT and CDR2 as FQNNGV. The V segment lost 3 bases and the J segment 5 bases; nucleotides outside the gene matches: 5. The CDR3 is 15 residues long. In nucleotides, the CDR3 is TGTGCCAGCAGCTTTAGCGGGGGGGCCCTTGAGACCCAGTACTTC. It translates to CASSFSGGALETQYF.

The gene calls are TRBV18 and TRBJ2-5, with unresolved D. Germline V lookup: CDR1 KGHSH, CDR2 LQKENI. The CDR3 runs to 14 residues. V was cut by 0 bases and J by 4 bases, with 9 bases left in between. CDR3 nucleotides: TGTGCCAGCTCACCACCCGCCGCGTCAGAGACCCAGTACTTC. The encoded protein is CASSPPAASETQYF.